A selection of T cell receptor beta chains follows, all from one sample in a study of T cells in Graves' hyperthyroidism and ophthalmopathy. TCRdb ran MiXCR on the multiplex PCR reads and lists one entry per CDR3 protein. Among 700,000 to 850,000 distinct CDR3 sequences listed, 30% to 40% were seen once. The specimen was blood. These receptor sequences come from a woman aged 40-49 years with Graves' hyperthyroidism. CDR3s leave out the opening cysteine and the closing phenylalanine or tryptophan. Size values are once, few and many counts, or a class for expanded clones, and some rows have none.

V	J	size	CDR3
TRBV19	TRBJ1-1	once	ASGIVRGTEAF
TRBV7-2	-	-	ASRLQGNHYDEQY
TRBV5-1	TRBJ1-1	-	ASSPRTGLGGRTEAF
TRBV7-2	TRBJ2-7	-	ASSPPGGRNYEQY
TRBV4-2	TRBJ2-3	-	ASSQIRRGTSSTDTQY
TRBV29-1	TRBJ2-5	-	SLGLAGLETQY
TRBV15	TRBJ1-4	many	ATSRVGTKLF
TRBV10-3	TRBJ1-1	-	ASSNPGQGWNTEAF
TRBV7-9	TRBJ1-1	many	ASSLGTAVGAEAF
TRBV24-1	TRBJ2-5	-	APGGTETQY
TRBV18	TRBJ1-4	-	ASSPPGFATNEKLF
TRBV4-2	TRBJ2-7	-	ASSQEGGGRSEQY
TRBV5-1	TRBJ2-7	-	ASSQEGLDEQY
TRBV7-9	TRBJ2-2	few	ASSPRGQGATSGELF
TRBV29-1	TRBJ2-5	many	SVGGRDSYQETQY
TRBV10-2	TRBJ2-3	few	ASSVAGDEDTQY
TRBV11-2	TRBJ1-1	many	ASSFHQNTEAF
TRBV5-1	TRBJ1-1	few	ASSLSQGREAF
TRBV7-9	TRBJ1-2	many	ASSFGGSGYT
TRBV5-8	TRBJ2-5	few	ASSLVKRETQY
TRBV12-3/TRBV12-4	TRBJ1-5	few	ASSAGQGGNNQPQH
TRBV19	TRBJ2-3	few	ASTGADTQY
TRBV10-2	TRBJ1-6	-	ASSVQGEGNSPLH
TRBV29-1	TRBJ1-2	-	SVVRPDGGYT
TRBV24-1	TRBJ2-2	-	ATSDPSGTGKLF
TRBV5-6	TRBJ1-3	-	ASGQGLSGNTIY
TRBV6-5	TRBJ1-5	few	ASSTWGQGLSQPQH
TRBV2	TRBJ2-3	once	ASRFQDTQY
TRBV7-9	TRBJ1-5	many	ASSPGTGGLQPQH
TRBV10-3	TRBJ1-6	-	AISEGQLGSPLH
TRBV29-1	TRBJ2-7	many	SVESESSRAIYEQY
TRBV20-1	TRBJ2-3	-	SAPIAGGPTDTQY
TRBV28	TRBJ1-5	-	ASSLTKRNQPQH
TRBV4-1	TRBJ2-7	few	ASSQVRFSYEQY
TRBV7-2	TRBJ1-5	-	ANSLAQGDQPQH
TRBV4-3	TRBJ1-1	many	ASSQDFSGNTEAF
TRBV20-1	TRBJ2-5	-	SAMGLAEIETQY
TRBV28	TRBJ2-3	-	ASSTRTATDTQY
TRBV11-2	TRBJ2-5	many	ASTGQETQY
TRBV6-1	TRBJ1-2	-	ASAPGTPIPDGYT
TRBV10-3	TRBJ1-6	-	AINQGQGADNSPLH
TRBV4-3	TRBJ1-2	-	ASSQGSGEYYGYT
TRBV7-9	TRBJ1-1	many	ASSRQGGSTEAF
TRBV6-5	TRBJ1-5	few	ASSYSWARRYDQPQH
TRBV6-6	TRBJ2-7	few	ASRTGQGSLEQY
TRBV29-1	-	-	SVEGEREGYNEQF
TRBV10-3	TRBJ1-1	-	AISDQGRTEAF
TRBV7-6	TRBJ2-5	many	ASSLATGIQETQY
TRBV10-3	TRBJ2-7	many	AISWDSYYEQY
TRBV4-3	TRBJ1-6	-	ASSQEPSGTGASPLH
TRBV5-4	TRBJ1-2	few	ASGGGSGYGYT
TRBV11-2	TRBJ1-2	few	ASRGAWGYT
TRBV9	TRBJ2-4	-	ASSVGWMSTSKNIQY
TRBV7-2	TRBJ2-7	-	ASSHGRTGGAEQY
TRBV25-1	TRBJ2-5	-	ASRSGGVETQY